Presented here are 27 T cell receptor beta chains from one specimen sequenced in a study of a mutant IDH1 vaccine in newly diagnosed glioma. The method was immunoSEQ multiplex PCR; TCRdb's version includes in-frame clones alone and lacks a portion of them. The sample includes under 70,000 clones, over 70% seen only once; the top ten take about 3.4%. What these receptors recognize is not known. Time point given: week 5, during vaccination. Each dose delivered 300 ug of mutant IDH1 20-mer peptide subcutaneously with imiquimod. Sample: PBMCs, taken from a glioma patient whose treatment included an IDH1 peptide vaccine. These receptors originate from a man aged 25 to 40 with glioma.

This clone was recorded once. The chain employs TRBV5-1 and TRBJ1-1; weak D call: TRBD1 (5 bases). The CDR3 is 13 residues long. V was trimmed by 3 bases and J by 5 bases, leaving 11 bases between them. The V gene's germline CDR1 is SGHRS and CDR2 YFSETQ. The CDR3 is CASSSRTRTEAFF. The CDR3 region has the DNA TGCGCCAGCAGCTCTCGGACAAGGACTGAAGCTTTCTTT.

The rearrangement uses TRBV29-1 and TRBJ2-7; TRBD1 matches 8 bases. J lost 3 bases, V lost 5 bases, and 6 bases had no gene match. This CDR3 is built from 13 residues. Germline V gives CDR1 SQVTM, CDR2 ANQGSEA. The CDR3 sequence is CSVLYTGGYEQYF. The CDR3 bases are TGCAGCGTTCTTTATACAGGGGGCTACGAGCAGTACTTC.

V usage is TRBV13 and J usage is TRBJ2-7; 9 bases are shared with TRBD1. The CDR3 runs 13 residues. V was pared by 6 bases and J by 4 bases, with 4 bases of the junction left unmatched. The germline V gene encodes CDR1 PRHDT and CDR2 FYEKMQ (reference sequence). The CDR3 reads CASRTGGKYEQYF. The CDR3 DNA reads as TGTGCCAGCAGAACAGGGGGCAAATACGAGCAGTACTTC.

This clone was seen once. This chain connects TRBV7-9 to TRBJ1-5, with 8 bases fitting TRBD1. Germline assignment: CDR1 SEHNR and CDR2 FQNEAQ (reference sequence). The J segment lost 6 bases and the V segment lost 4 bases, leaving 5 bases of the junction unmatched. This CDR3 contains 14 residues. As DNA, the CDR3 is TGTGCCAGCAGCTCCGACAGGGGAAGTCAGCCCCAGCATTTT. Its protein is CASSSDRGSQPQHF.

This rearrangement joins TRBV7-2 to TRBJ1-2; possible D gene TRBD1, 6 bases. This CDR3 is built from 18 residues. The germline V and J ends were trimmed by 4 bases and 5 bases, with 26 bases remaining between them. Germline-derived CDR1 and CDR2 are SGHTA and FQGNSA. The CDR3 reads CASSSQLPGHQIGYGYTF. Written as DNA, the CDR3 is TGTGCCAGCAGCTCCCAACTTCCGGGACATCAAATTGGATATGGCTACACCTTC.

The V and J genes are TRBV7-9 and TRBJ2-5, with 11 bases lining up with TRBD2. In germline, CDR1 is SEHNR, CDR2 FQNEAQ (reference sequence). This CDR3 spans 16 amino acids. With 4 bases clipped from V and 9 bases from J, the junction kept 13 bases outside the gene matches. CDR3 in amino acids: CASSSPGTSGPGAQYF. The CDR3 nucleotides read TGTGCCAGCAGCTCCCCCGGGACTAGCGGTCCCGGGGCCCAGTACTTC.

The CDR3 here is CASSLVGGTGGYTEAFF. Written as DNA, the CDR3 is TGTGCCAGCAGCTTAGTTGGCGGGACGGGGGGGTACACTGAAGCTTTCTTT. This chain links TRBV7-2 with TRBJ1-1; possible D gene TRBD1, 5 bases. The CDR3 covers 17 residues. The ends were cut back, 1 base at V and 3 bases at J, with 18 bases in the middle. In germline, CDR1 is SGHTA, CDR2 FQGNSA.

The chain employs TRBV15 and TRBJ1-4; 10 bases fit TRBD1. Germline-derived CDR1 and CDR2 are LNHNV and YYDKDF (reference sequence). The CDR3 spans 17 residues. V shed 0 bases and J 6 bases; nucleotides not matched to a gene: 7. CDR3 DNA: TGTGCCACCAGCAGAGATGACAGGGGGCATCTTTATGAAAAACTGTTTTTT. Its translation: CATSRDDRGHLYEKLFF.

The chain couples TRBV11-2 to TRBJ1-1; 7 bases line up with TRBD1. The ends lost 6 bases at V and 3 bases at J; junction bases unmatched: 7. CDR1 SGHAT and CDR2 FQNNGV come from the germline V gene. The CDR3 loop spans 14 amino acids. CDR3 sequence (DNA): TGTGCCAGCAGTAAGACAGGGAAGCACACTGAAGCTTTCTTT. It is translated as CASSKTGKHTEAFF.

In this sample, this clone turned up a few times. V and J are TRBV10-2 and TRBJ1-5, with 9 bases matching TRBD1. The CDR3 is 14 amino acids. The germline V gene encodes CDR1 WSHSY and CDR2 SAAADI. V lost 7 bases, J lost 4 bases, and 5 bases stayed unmatched. The CDR3 region has the DNA TGCGCCAGCAAGACCGGGACAGGGAATCAGCCCCAGCATTTT. Protein: CASKTGTGNQPQHF.

The chain couples TRBV5-8 to TRBJ1-6; no clear D. The V end lost 4 bases, the J end lost 0 bases, and 14 bases lay between the germline ends. CDR3 length equals 17 residues. CDR1 and CDR2 (germline): SGHTS, YDEGEE. The CDR3: CASSILRSYSYNSPLHF. CDR3 sequence (DNA): TGTGCCAGCAGCATCCTCAGGAGTTACTCCTATAATTCACCCCTCCACTTT.

The chain carries TRBV2 and TRBJ1-2; no reliable D call. V was trimmed by 4 bases and J by 1 base, leaving 4 bases between them. Germline V gene lookup returns CDR1 SNHLY and CDR2 FYNNEI. The CDR3 is 12 amino acids. CDR3 residues: CASSAVNYGYTF. CDR3 nucleotide sequence: TGTGCCAGCAGTGCCGTTAACTATGGCTACACCTTC. Full variable domain (remainder filled in from reference TRBV2 and TRBJ1-2): EPEVTQTPSHQVTQMGQEVILRCVPISNHLYFYWYRQILGQKVEFLVSFYNNEISEKSEIFDDQFSVERPDGSNFTLKIRSTKLEDSAMYFCASSAVNYGYTFGSGTRLTVV.

Remarks on this clone: Other DNA sequences within the sample encode an identical CDR3. The genes are TRBV7-8 and TRBJ2-6; D not certain. The CDR3 loop spans 17 amino acids. V lost 1 base to trimming and J lost 0 bases, with 10 bases between them. Germline V gene lookup returns CDR1 SGHVS and CDR2 FQNEAQ. The CDR3: CASSLVGLTSGANVLTF. CDR3 in DNA: TGTGCCAGCAGCTTAGTTGGGCTTACCTCTGGGGCCAACGTCCTGACTTTC.

This sequence joins TRBV6-5 and TRBJ1-2; D remains ambiguous. Trimming pared 4 bases from V and 2 bases from J, leaving 17 bases between. Germline assignment: CDR1 MNHEY and CDR2 SVGAGI. CDR3 size: 16 residues. This chain's CDR3 is CASSSLSRAGNYGYTF. CDR3 nucleotides: TGTGCCAGCAGTTCCTTATCAAGAGCGGGAAACTATGGCTACACCTTC.

The chain has TRBV7-2 and TRBJ1-1; TRBD1 might be the D (6 bases). Germline V lookup: CDR1 SGHTA, CDR2 FQGNSA. Deletions cut 5 bases from V and 0 bases from J, with 19 bases between. The CDR3 contains 17 residues. CDR3 sequence reads: CASSQGGGGRLNTEAFF. The CDR3 coding sequence is TGTGCCAGCAGCCAGGGAGGGGGAGGGCGACTGAACACTGAAGCTTTCTTT.

This clone was recorded a few times. This chain links TRBV11-3 with TRBJ1-6, with D uncertain. Germline CDR1 SGHNT, CDR2 YENEEA. V lost 0 bases and J lost 10, with 13 bases in between. The CDR3 spans 15 residues. This CDR3 is CASSLDVWAASPLHF. CDR3 sequence (DNA): TGTGCCAGCAGCTTAGACGTATGGGCAGCCTCACCCCTCCACTTT.

In the case of this clone: Other DNA sequences within the sample encode an identical CDR3. The chain is built from TRBV30 and TRBJ2-1; 7 bases are a match to TRBD2. The CDR3 has 15 amino acids. The V gene end was trimmed by 0 bases and the J gene end by 4 bases; junction bases not matched to a gene: 6. The germline V gene has CDR1 GTSNPN and CDR2 SVGIG (reference sequence). DNA for the CDR3: TGTGCCTGGAGTGTACCGTGGCGGGGGTACAATGAGCAGTTCTTC. Encoded protein: CAWSVPWRGYNEQFF.

V is TRBV15 and J is TRBJ2-5; the D gene is possibly TRBD2 (5 bases). The germline V gene encodes CDR1 LNHNV and CDR2 YYDKDF (reference sequence). The V end lost 1 base, the J end lost 5 bases, and 14 bases lay between the germline ends. This CDR3 has 15 residues. CDR3 loop: CATSRVAHPGETQYF. As DNA, the CDR3 is TGTGCCACCAGCAGAGTGGCGCATCCGGGGGAGACCCAGTACTTC.

CDR3 protein: CAWSDPGGLETQYF. CDR3 in DNA: TGTGCCTGGAGTGACCCGGGTGGGCTCGAGACCCAGTACTTC. The chain links TRBV30 to TRBJ2-5, with D hard to call. The V end lost 1 base, the J end lost 5 bases, and 14 bases lay between the germline ends. Germline loops: CDR1 GTSNPN, CDR2 SVGIG (reference sequence). The CDR3 is 14 residues long.

The V and J genes are TRBV2 and TRBJ1-2; the D is unclear. The germline V and J ends were trimmed by 2 bases and 3 bases, with 19 bases remaining between them. The CDR3 consists of 17 residues. Looked up from germline, CDR1 is SNHLY and CDR2 is FYNNEI. The DNA for the CDR3 is TGTGCCAGCAGTGAACTAGTCCACTCCGGTGGTGACTATGGCTACACCTTC. Encoded protein: CASSELVHSGGDYGYTF.

The chain has TRBV11-2 and TRBJ2-1; D gene uncertain. The CDR3 has 11 residues. From germline, CDR1 is SGHAT and CDR2 FQNNGV. V was clipped by 5 bases and J by 9 bases, with 8 bases between them. The CDR3 is CASSPLGEQFF. In DNA form, the CDR3 reads TGTGCCAGCAGCCCTTTGGGTGAGCAGTTCTTC.

This rearrangement joins TRBV7-9 to TRBJ1-3; 8 bases are a match to TRBD1. The CDR3 consists of 16 residues. Unmatched junction bases numbered 7, after V lost 2 bases and J lost 4 bases. CDR1 is SEHNR, CDR2 FQNEAQ, per germline (reference sequence). The CDR3: CASSLRQGFSGNTIYF. CDR3 nucleotide sequence: TGTGCCAGCAGCTTACGACAGGGGTTTTCCGGAAACACCATATATTTT. Full variable domain (missing parts from reference TRBV7-9 and TRBJ1-3): DTGVSQNPRHKITKRGQNVTFRCDPISEHNRLYWYRQTLGQGPEFLTYFQNEAQLEKSRLLSDRFSAERPKGSFSTLEIQRTEQGDSAMYLCASSLRQGFSGNTIYFGEGSWLTVV.

J is TRBJ1-2 and V is TRBV30, with D possibly matching TRBD1 (5 bases). Looked up from germline, CDR1 is GTSNPN and CDR2 is SVGIG (reference sequence). Trimming left V 3 bases short and J 6 bases short, with 17 bases between. The CDR3 consists of 14 residues. The CDR3 sequence: CAWSLVMGLHGYTF. DNA for the CDR3: TGTGCCTGGAGCCTCGTTATGGGGCTCCATGGCTACACCTTC.

The rearrangement joins TRBV28 to TRBJ2-1; D is unresolved. The CDR3 is 14 residues long. The germline V gene encodes CDR1 MDHEN and CDR2 SYDVKM. Trimming took off 2 bases at V and 0 bases at J, with 5 bases between the two ends. CDR3 region: CASSLSGSYNEQFF. The CDR3, as DNA: TGTGCCAGCAGTTTAAGTGGCTCCTACAATGAGCAGTTCTTC.

V is TRBV6-1 and J is TRBJ2-7, with D perhaps TRBD1 (6 bases). The CDR3 spans 13 residues. The ends were cut back, 5 bases at V and 2 bases at J, with 10 bases in the middle. The V gene's germline CDR1 is MNHNS and CDR2 SASEGT. CDR3 sequence reads: CASSLTGPYEQYF. In DNA form, the CDR3 reads TGTGCCAGCAGTCTGACAGGCCCCTACGAGCAGTACTTC.

This rearrangement joins TRBV11-2 to TRBJ1-6; 7 bases are shared with TRBD1. Germline CDR1 SGHAT, CDR2 FQNNGV. The CDR3 spans 13 residues. V shed 4 bases and J 7 bases; nucleotides not matched to a gene: 1. The CDR3, as DNA: TGTGCCAGCAGCTCCAGGGGGAATTCACCCCTCCACTTT. Amino acid sequence: CASSSRGNSPLHF.

The chain has TRBV6-5 and TRBJ1-5; D remains ambiguous. CDR1 is MNHEY and CDR2 is SVGAGI in the germline V gene. This CDR3 spans 14 amino acids. The V end was cut by 8 bases, the J end by 0 bases, with 11 bases between. This chain's CDR3 is CASGRAHSNQPQHF. The CDR3 DNA sequence: TGTGCCAGCGGAAGGGCACATAGCAATCAGCCCCAGCATTTT.